This TCR beta chain derives from a study of T cells in Graves' hyperthyroidism and ophthalmopathy. Overall study findings and caveats: Blood also showed most of the thyroid clonotypes that were expanded above 0.001.

Germline V gene data show CDR1 as GTSNPN and CDR2 as SVGIG (reference sequence). V lost 0 bases and J 4 bases, leaving 12 bases between the germline ends. There are 14 residues in the CDR3. On this clonotype: What it recognizes is unknown.

Researchers amplified the TCR beta CDR3 regions from RNA transcripts. Researchers ran a first-round RT-PCR on the TCR CDR3 using the HTBI primer set. TCRdb called the multiplex PCR reads again in MiXCR, with one record for every CDR3 protein. The table records 490,000 or so distinct CDR3 sequences, 20% to 25% of them present only once. Diagnosis rested on symptoms, serum thyroxine and TRAb, thyroid ultrasound, and orbital computed tomography. Input material: blood. The TCR originated in an older woman with Graves' ophthalmopathy. The genes are TRBV30 and TRBJ1-2; no firm D call. DNA of the CDR3: TGTGCCTGGAGTGTACGGCAACAGTCCTATGGCTACACCTTC. Protein product: CAWSVRQQSYGYTF. The complete variable domain, with remaining parts taken from reference TRBV30 and TRBJ1-2, reads SQTIHQWPATLVQPVGSPLSLECTVEGTSNPNLYWYRQAAGRGLQLLFYSVGIGQISSEVPQNLSASRPQDRQFILSSKKLLLSDSGFYLCAWSVRQQSYGYTFGSGTRLTVV.